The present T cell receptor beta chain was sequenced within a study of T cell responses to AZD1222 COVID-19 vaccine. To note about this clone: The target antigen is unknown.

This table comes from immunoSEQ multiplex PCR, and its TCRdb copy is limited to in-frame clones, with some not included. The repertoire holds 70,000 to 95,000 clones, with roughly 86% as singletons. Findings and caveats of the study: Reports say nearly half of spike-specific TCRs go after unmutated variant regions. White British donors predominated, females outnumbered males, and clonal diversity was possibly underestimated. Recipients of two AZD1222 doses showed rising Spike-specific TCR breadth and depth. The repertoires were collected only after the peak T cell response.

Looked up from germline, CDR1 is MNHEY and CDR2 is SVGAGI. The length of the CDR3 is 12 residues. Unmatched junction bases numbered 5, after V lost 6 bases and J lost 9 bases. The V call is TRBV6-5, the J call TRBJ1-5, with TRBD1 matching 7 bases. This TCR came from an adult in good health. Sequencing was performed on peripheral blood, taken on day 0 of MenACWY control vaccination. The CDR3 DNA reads TGTGCCAGCAGACAGGGGTCACCGCCCCAGCATTTT. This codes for CASRQGSPPQHF.